This T cell receptor (beta chain) appears in the sequencing data of a study of blood T cell repertoires in COVID-19. The germline V and J ends were trimmed by 3 bases and 4 bases, with 12 bases remaining between them. The CDR3 covers 14 residues. CDR1 is SGHVS, CDR2 FQNEAQ, per germline. Here immunoSEQ multiplex PCR was the method, and the copy in TCRdb shows in-frame clones only, minus some. The sample shows roughly 220,000 clones, 84% of them seen only once. This sequence joins TRBV7-8 and TRBJ2-5; TRBD1 is a possible D gene (6 bases). The sequencing input was peripheral blood. This TCR was recovered from a man aged 25 to 45 with active or convalescent COVID-19. CDR3 in DNA: TGTGCCAGCAGCTTCCGGGACATGGGAGAGACCCAGTACTTC. Amino acid sequence: CASSFRDMGETQYF.